Detailed here is one TCR beta chain. Its antigen is not identified. This specimen belongs to a study of cytomegalovirus exposure and HLA in healthy donors. The study, taken as a whole, reports: The only immune exposure information that was available was CMV serostatus. Being productive about 87% or about 30% of the time was typical of most TCR beta V segments in an earlier analysis.

CDR3 length: 14 amino acids. Per the germline V gene, CDR1 is SGHRS and CDR2 is YFSETQ. Trimming shortened V by 1 base and J by 1 base, and 8 bases separated the two germline ends. 13 Jbeta primers and 60 Vbeta primers were used for the PCR. TCRdb keeps only in-frame clones here, not all; method: immunoSEQ multiplex PCR. The sample lists roughly 120,000 clones; about 70% were seen once. V gene TRBV5-1 combines with J gene TRBJ1-1; D not certain. The material sequenced was PBMCs. This clonotype was obtained from a woman in her 30s in good health and CMV-seronegative. The CDR3 loop is CASSLTRTNTEAFF. The CDR3 nucleotides read TGCGCCAGCAGCTTGACCAGAACGAACACTGAAGCTTTCTTT.